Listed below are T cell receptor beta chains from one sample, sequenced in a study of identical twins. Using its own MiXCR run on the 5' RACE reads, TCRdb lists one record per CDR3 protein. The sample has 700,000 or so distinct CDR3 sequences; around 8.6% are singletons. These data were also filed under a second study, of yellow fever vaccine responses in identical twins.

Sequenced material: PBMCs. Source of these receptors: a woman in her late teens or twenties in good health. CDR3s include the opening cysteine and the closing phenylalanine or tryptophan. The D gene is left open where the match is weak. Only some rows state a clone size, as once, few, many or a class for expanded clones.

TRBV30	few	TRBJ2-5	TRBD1	TGTGCCTGGAGCCAGGGGGCCGGGGAGACCCAGTACTTC	CAWSQGAGETQYF
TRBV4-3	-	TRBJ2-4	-	TGCGCCAGCAGCGAAGAAGGCCAGGGACACATTCAGTACTTC	CASSEEGQGHIQYF
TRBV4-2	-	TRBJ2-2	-	TGTGCCAGCAGCCTCGGGCTCCTCGGGGAGCTGTTTTTT	CASSLGLLGELFF
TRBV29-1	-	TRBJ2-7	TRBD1	TGCAGCGTTGAAACAGGGGGACACGAGCAGTACTTC	CSVETGGHEQYF
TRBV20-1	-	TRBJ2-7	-	TGCAGTGCTAGAGATGCCGGGCAGGACTCCTACGAGCAGTACTTC	CSARDAGQDSYEQYF
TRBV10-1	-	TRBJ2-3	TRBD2	TGCGCCAGCAGCCGGACTAGCGGGAGTGGGGGAGATACGCAGTATTTT	CASSRTSGSGGDTQYF
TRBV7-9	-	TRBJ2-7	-	TGTGCCAGCAGCGAAAGGGCGAGCAGGGTCTACGAGCAGTACTTC	CASSERASRVYEQYF
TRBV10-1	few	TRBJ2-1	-	TGCGCCAGCAGTAAGGAAAACCATTACAATGAGCAGTTCTTC	CASSKENHYNEQFF
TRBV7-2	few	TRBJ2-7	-	TGTGCCAGCAGCTTTAGCCCAGGGGGGTACGAGCAGTACTTC	CASSFSPGGYEQYF
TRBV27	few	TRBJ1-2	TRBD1	TGTGCCAGCAGTTTAAGTCCAGGGGGCGCGATAGGCTACACCTTC	CASSLSPGGAIGYTF
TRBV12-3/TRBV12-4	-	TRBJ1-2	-	TGTGCCAGCAGAGCGGCCGGTCACTATGGCTACACCTTC	CASRAAGHYGYTF
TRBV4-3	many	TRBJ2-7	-	TGCGCCAGCAGCCAAGCGGTGGCCTCCTACGAGCAGTACTTC	CASSQAVASYEQYF
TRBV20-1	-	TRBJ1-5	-	TGCAGTGCTTGGGGCGAGTGGGATCAGCCCCAGCATTTT	CSAWGEWDQPQHF
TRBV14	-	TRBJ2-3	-	TGTGCCAGCAGCCAAGATCGCCCCATCCCTGGCACAGATACGCAGTATTTT	CASSQDRPIPGTDTQYF
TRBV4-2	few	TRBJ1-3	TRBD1	TGTGCCAGCAGCCCTCAGCCAGGGGGCTCTGGAAACACCATATATTTT	CASSPQPGGSGNTIYF
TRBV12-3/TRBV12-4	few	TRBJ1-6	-	TGTGCCAGCAGTGTTGGCGATTCACCCCTCCACTTT	CASSVGDSPLHF